Shown below are 19 T cell receptor beta chains from a single sample sequenced in a study of cytomegalovirus exposure and HLA in healthy donors (dated by TCRdb to about 2017). Library preparation employed the immunoSEQ multiplex PCR assay. A mixture of 60 forward primers for TCR Vbeta segments and 13 reverse primers for TCR Jbeta segments was used in the multiplex PCR. TCRdb took this table from immuneACCESS and kept in-frame rearrangements with V and J called. Such tables lack part of the clones; where checked against another copy, unresolved V genes explain under half of the gap, and the rest is unexplained. The sample data list under 70,000 clones, and 60% to 85% of these were observed just once. The ten biggest clones cover about 5% of the sample. Input material: PBMCs. Receptors were obtained from a male donor in good health and CMV-seropositive.

V gene TRBV2 combines with J gene TRBJ1-1, with D unclear. The CDR3 extends over 14 amino acids. V was trimmed by 6 bases and J by 0 bases, leaving 11 bases between them. Germline assignment: CDR1 SNHLY and CDR2 FYNNEI. The CDR3 bases are TGTGCCAGCAGGGAACAGAGGTTGAACACTGAAGCTTTCTTT. Residues: CASREQRLNTEAFF.

This clone was counted a few times. The genes are TRBV7-2 and TRBJ1-1; D gene uncertain. This CDR3 is built from 13 residues. Germline loops: CDR1 SGHTA, CDR2 FQGNSA. V was shortened by 3 bases and J by 0 bases, with 5 bases between the two germline ends. Written as DNA, the CDR3 is TGTGCCAGCAGCTTCGTTGTGAACACTGAAGCTTTCTTT. Its protein is CASSFVVNTEAFF.

In nucleotides, the CDR3 is TGTGCCAGCTGGGAGGGAAGCTCACCCCTCCACTTT. It yields the protein CASWEGSSPLHF. The V call is TRBV6-1, the J call TRBJ1-6; unclear D gene. Germline assignment: CDR1 MNHNS and CDR2 SASEGT. Between the trimmed V and J ends, which lost 8 bases and 10 bases, there was a span of 12 bases. The CDR3 is 12 amino acids.

The rearrangement joins TRBV20-1 to TRBJ1-2, with D unclear. CDR3 length equals 11 residues. Germline CDR1 and CDR2: DFQATT and SNEGSKA (reference sequence). The V end was cut by 1 base, the J end by 6 bases, with 6 bases between. CDR3: CSARVIDGYTF. CDR3 sequence (DNA): TGCAGTGCTAGAGTAATTGATGGCTACACCTTC.

This clone appeared a single time. This sample includes further DNA sequences coding for the same CDR3. This sequence joins TRBV19 and TRBJ1-6; D gene ambiguous. The germline V gene encodes CDR1 LNHDA and CDR2 SQIVND (reference sequence). V was shortened by 6 bases and J by 0 bases, with 6 bases between the two germline ends. This CDR3 comprises 14 residues. The CDR3 region is CASRHSSYNSPLHF. CDR3 sequence (DNA): TGTGCCAGTAGACACAGCTCCTATAATTCACCCCTCCACTTT.

The chain joins TRBV28 to TRBJ1-2; TRBD1 might be the D (6 bases). Per germline, CDR1 MDHEN and CDR2 SYDVKM. V lost 4 bases, J lost 0 bases, and 18 bases lay in between. The CDR3 spans 17 residues. CDR3 loop: CASSSGHRYGPNYGYTF. Here the CDR3 DNA reads TGTGCCAGCAGTTCGGGACACCGCTACGGGCCTAACTATGGCTACACCTTC.

The CDR3 is CSVGGGRYTEAFF. The CDR3 DNA reads TGCAGCGTTGGGGGGGGCAGGTACACTGAAGCTTTCTTT. The chain links TRBV29-1 to TRBJ1-1, with D perhaps TRBD1 (6 bases). CDR3 length: 13 residues. V dropped 4 bases and J dropped 3 bases, with 12 bases sitting between them. Germline lookup yields CDR1 SQVTM and CDR2 ANQGSEA.

The chain's CDR3 is CASSTNHGAGGQHYNEQFF. CDR3 sequence (DNA): TGTGCCAGCAGCACCAACCACGGGGCGGGGGGCCAACATTACAATGAGCAGTTCTTC. The rearrangement uses TRBV7-9 and TRBJ2-1; 8 bases are shared with TRBD2. CDR3 size: 19 residues. The J segment lost 4 bases and the V segment lost 5 bases, leaving 19 bases of the junction unmatched. Germline lookup yields CDR1 SEHNR and CDR2 FQNEAQ (reference sequence).

This clone was seen once. The J gene is TRBJ2-5, the V gene TRBV25-1; 7 bases fit TRBD1. The CDR3 consists of 14 residues. Looked up from germline, CDR1 is MGHDK and CDR2 is SYGVNS. With V trimmed by 4 bases and J by 7 bases, 9 bases remained unmatched. The CDR3 sequence: CASSALRGRGTQYF. The CDR3 DNA sequence: TGTGCCAGCAGTGCCTTAAGGGGGCGTGGGACCCAGTACTTC.

The chain joins TRBV30 to TRBJ1-5; unclear D gene. Trimming removed 0 bases at V and 7 bases at J, with 16 bases between. Germline V gene data show CDR1 as GTSNPN and CDR2 as SVGIG (reference sequence). This CDR3 spans 15 amino acids. CDR3 sequence: CAWSVDYTGGQPQHF. The CDR3 region has the DNA TGTGCCTGGAGTGTCGACTATACTGGCGGCCAGCCCCAGCATTTT.

The CDR3 protein is CASSSTAGRGNQPQHF. CDR3 nucleotides: TGTGCCAGCAGTAGTACAGCCGGGAGAGGCAATCAGCCCCAGCATTTT. V gene TRBV25-1 combines with J gene TRBJ1-5; D not resolved. The CDR3 consists of 16 residues. V was cut by 5 bases and J by 2 bases, with 16 bases left in between. Per germline, CDR1 MGHDK and CDR2 SYGVNS.

CDR3 loop: CASSLGQGIRDYGYTF. The CDR3 DNA is TGTGCCAGCAGCTTAGGGCAGGGTATTCGAGACTATGGCTACACCTTC. V gene TRBV7-9 combines with J gene TRBJ1-2, with D perhaps matching TRBD1 (5 bases). Trimming stripped 1 base from V and 3 bases from J, with 15 bases between. Germline V CDR1 and CDR2: SEHNR, FQNEAQ (reference sequence). The length of the CDR3 is 16 residues.

V gene TRBV9 combines with J gene TRBJ2-7, with a possible D match to TRBD2 (7 bases). The CDR3 length is 15 residues. V lost 4 bases to trimming and J lost 5 bases, with 19 bases between them. Germline V lookup: CDR1 SGDLS, CDR2 YYNGEE. This chain's CDR3 is CASSPVGGPPHEQYF. The CDR3 DNA reads TGTGCCAGCAGCCCCGTGGGGGGGCCCCCCCACGAGCAGTACTTC.

In nucleotides, the CDR3 is TGCGCCAGCAGCTTGGCCACTAGGGCCACTGAAGCTTTCTTT. Translating it yields CASSLATRATEAFF. This rearrangement joins TRBV5-1 to TRBJ1-1, with no clear D. The germline V gene has CDR1 SGHRS and CDR2 YFSETQ. V lost 0 bases and J lost 4, with 10 bases in between. The CDR3 has 14 amino acids. The full variable domain, its missing parts supplied by reference TRBV5-1 and TRBJ1-1, is KAGVTQTPRYLIKTRGQQVTLSCSPISGHRSVSWYQQTPGQGLQFLFEYFSETQRNKGNFPGRFSGRQFSNSRSEMNVSTLELGDSALYLCASSLATRATEAFFGQGTRLTVV.

V gene TRBV7-3 combines with J gene TRBJ2-1; 9 bases agree with TRBD2. The V gene end was trimmed by 4 bases and the J gene end by 4 bases; junction bases not matched to a gene: 5. The CDR3 contains 15 residues. Germline assignment: CDR1 SGHTA and CDR2 FQGTGA. The CDR3 coding sequence is TGTGCCAGCAGCTGGAGCGGGGGGCCGTACAATGAGCAGTTCTTC. This codes for CASSWSGGPYNEQFF.

This clone was recorded a few times. The chain recombines TRBV4-1 with TRBJ2-7; 7 nucleotides line up with TRBD2. This CDR3 is built from 15 residues. Germline V gives CDR1 MGHRA, CDR2 YSYEKL. The V segment lost 1 base and the J segment 3 bases; nucleotides outside the gene matches: 6. As DNA, the CDR3 is TGCGCCAGCAGCCAAGGGGCGGGGGTCGGCTACGAGCAGTACTTC. It yields the protein CASSQGAGVGYEQYF.

The chain couples TRBV4-2 to TRBJ1-1, with 7 bases lining up with TRBD1. The CDR3 sequence is 15 residues long. Germline CDR1 reads LGHNA; CDR2 reads YNFKEQ. With 3 bases clipped from V and 1 base from J, the junction kept 5 bases outside the gene matches. CDR3 DNA: TGTGCCAGCAGCCAGGCCGGGACAGCGAACACTGAAGCTTTCTTT. Protein product: CASSQAGTANTEAFF.

The chain uses TRBV5-1 and TRBJ2-3, with 9 bases matching TRBD1. CDR1 SGHRS and CDR2 YFSETQ come from the germline V gene. The CDR3 length is 14 residues. With 2 bases clipped from V and 6 bases from J, the junction kept 4 bases outside the gene matches. CDR3 region: CASSLAGTGDTQYF. The CDR3 region has the DNA TGCGCCAGCAGCTTAGCGGGGACAGGGGATACGCAGTATTTT.

This clone turned up a few times. This chain links TRBV28 with TRBJ2-7; the D gene is possibly TRBD1 (6 bases). This CDR3 is 12 amino acids long. V was shortened by 8 bases and J by 2 bases, with 10 bases between the two germline ends. CDR1 and CDR2 from the germline V gene are MDHEN and SYDVKM. CDR3 DNA sequence: TGTGCCAGCCGGACAGCGACCTACGAGCAGTACTTC. Protein: CASRTATYEQYF.